Reported below is one T cell receptor beta chain. The source material, RNA transcripts, was used to amplify TCR beta CDR3 regions. A first-round RT-PCR of the TCR CDR3 used the HTBI primer set. TCRdb passed the multiplex PCR reads through MiXCR, listing each CDR3 protein once. Counted here are roughly 640,000 distinct CDR3 sequences, about 16% occurring once; the ten biggest clones make up around 3.5%. This specimen belongs to a study of T cells in Graves' hyperthyroidism and ophthalmopathy. Pregnant or lactating patients were excluded, as were those with uncontrolled infection or other autoimmune disease. There are 16 residues in the CDR3. V was cut by 0 bases and J by 6 bases, with 17 bases left in between. Germline CDR1 and CDR2: LGHNA and YNFKEQ.

The sequenced material came from blood. V and J are TRBV4-2 and TRBJ2-5; a weak D match, TRBD2 (5 bases). The receptor was isolated from a woman aged 40 to 49 with Graves' ophthalmopathy. The CDR3 DNA follows: TGTGCCAGCAGCCAAGACAGAGGAATAGCGTCCCAGACCCAGTACTTC. Translated, it gives CASSQDRGIASQTQYF.